Listed below are T cell receptor beta chains from one sample, sequenced in a study of metastatic and nonmetastatic thyroid tumors. TCRdb reassembled clones from the PCR reads with MiXCR. The profile shows fewer than 20,000 clones, 25% to 30% of them singletons. Material: tumor tissue. The receptors shown here come from a male donor with papillary thyroid cancer or a benign thyroid nodule (not recorded which). Some clones in this sample may be carry-over from other donors' samples. The CDR3 runs from the conserved cysteine through the conserved F or W. The D gene is left open where the match is weak. The size entry is marked missing in some rows and otherwise reads once, few, many or a size class.

v_gene: TRBV6-1
j_gene: TRBJ2-7
abundance: -
len: 14
d_gene: -
CDR3aa: CASRRTVLYDEQYF
CDR3nt: TGTGCCAGCAGAAGGACGGTACTCTACGATGAGCAGTACTTC

v_gene: TRBV6-2/TRBV6-3
j_gene: TRBJ1-1
abundance: few
len: 14
d_gene: -
CDR3aa: CASSYSFRAGGAFF
CDR3nt: TGTGCCAGCAGTTACTCATTCAGAGCTGGAGGAGCTTTCTTT

v_gene: TRBV29-1
j_gene: TRBJ2-1
abundance: -
len: 14
d_gene: -
CDR3aa: CSVAGGTTLNEHVF
CDR3nt: -

v_gene: TRBV2
j_gene: TRBJ1-5
abundance: many
len: 14
d_gene: TRBD1
CDR3aa: CASEEGAGDQPQHF
CDR3nt: TGTGCCAGCGAGGAGGGGGCTGGGGATCAGCCCCAGCATTTT

v_gene: TRBV30
j_gene: TRBJ1-5
abundance: -
len: 12
d_gene: -
CDR3aa: CAWNIRFGPQHF
CDR3nt: TGTGCCTGGAATATCCGGTTTGGGCCCCAGCATTTT

v_gene: TRBV20-1
j_gene: TRBJ2-3
abundance: -
len: 13
d_gene: -
CDR3aa: CSATEPFTDTQYF
CDR3nt: TGCAGTGCTACGGAGCCCTTCACAGATACGCAGTATTTT

v_gene: TRBV10-1
j_gene: TRBJ2-5
abundance: many
len: 13
d_gene: -
CDR3aa: CARNRSRQETQYF
CDR3nt: TGCGCCAGGAACAGGTCCCGCCAAGAGACCCAGTACTTC

v_gene: TRBV11-3
j_gene: TRBJ2-2
abundance: -
len: 12
d_gene: -
CDR3aa: CASSLMTGELFF
CDR3nt: TGTGCCAGCAGCTTAATGACCGGGGAGCTGTTTTTT

v_gene: TRBV12-3/TRBV12-4
j_gene: TRBJ1-2
abundance: -
len: 13
d_gene: TRBD1
CDR3aa: CASSTGTGDGHTF
CDR3nt: TGTGCCAGCAGTACCGGGACAGGGGATGGCCACACCTTC

v_gene: TRBV7-2
j_gene: TRBJ2-7
abundance: -
len: 15
d_gene: TRBD1
CDR3aa: CASSKWQGAGGEQYF
CDR3nt: TGTGCCAGCAGCAAATGGCAGGGGGCGGGTGGTGAGCAGTACTTC

v_gene: TRBV20-1
j_gene: TRBJ1-4
abundance: -
len: 12
d_gene: -
CDR3aa: CSARGGGEKLFF
CDR3nt: TGCAGTGCTAGAGGGGGAGGGGAAAAACTGTTTTTT

v_gene: TRBV6-1
j_gene: TRBJ1-1
abundance: few
len: 13
d_gene: -
CDR3aa: CASTRGGNTEAFF
CDR3nt: TGTGCCAGCACTCGCGGCGGGAACACTGAAGCTTTCTTT

v_gene: TRBV11-3
j_gene: TRBJ2-5
abundance: -
len: 17
d_gene: TRBD2
CDR3aa: CASSSGLAGPTGETQYF
CDR3nt: TGTGCCAGCAGCTCGGGACTAGCGGGGCCTACGGGGGAGACCCAGTACTTC

v_gene: TRBV30
j_gene: TRBJ1-1
abundance: -
len: 13
d_gene: -
CDR3aa: CAWRMGGWTEAFF
CDR3nt: TGTGCCTGGAGGATGGGGGGCTGGACTGAAGCTTTCTTT

v_gene: TRBV18
j_gene: TRBJ2-1
abundance: many
len: 13
d_gene: -
CDR3aa: CASSPTQYNEQFF
CDR3nt: TGTGCCAGCTCACCCACACAATACAATGAGCAGTTCTTC

v_gene: TRBV7-1
j_gene: TRBJ2-1
abundance: -
len: 19
d_gene: TRBD2
CDR3aa: CANSSQWPYSGRTYNEQFF
CDR3nt: TGTGCCAACAGCTCCCAGTGGCCTTATAGCGGGAGGACCTACAATGAGCAGTTCTTC

v_gene: TRBV7-7
j_gene: TRBJ2-4
abundance: many
len: 18
d_gene: TRBD2
CDR3aa: CASSLAPLAGHRENIQYF
CDR3nt: TGTGCCAGCAGCTTAGCGCCTCTAGCGGGACACCGGGAAAACATTCAGTACTTC

v_gene: TRBV9
j_gene: TRBJ1-1
abundance: many
len: 14
d_gene: TRBD1
CDR3aa: CASSATGWGTEAFF
CDR3nt: TGTGCCAGCAGCGCGACAGGGTGGGGTACTGAAGCTTTCTTT

v_gene: TRBV11-2
j_gene: TRBJ2-1
abundance: few
len: 15
d_gene: -
CDR3aa: CASSLDRGSHNEQFF
CDR3nt: TGTGCCAGCAGCTTAGATCGTGGGAGTCACAATGAGCAGTTCTTC

v_gene: TRBV18
j_gene: TRBJ2-2
abundance: few
len: 18
d_gene: TRBD2
CDR3aa: CASSPKRVAGENTGELFF
CDR3nt: TGTGCCAGCTCTCCGAAAAGGGTAGCGGGAGAGAACACCGGGGAGCTGTTTTTT

v_gene: TRBV13
j_gene: TRBJ2-1
abundance: medium-sized
len: 15
d_gene: TRBD1
CDR3aa: CASIISGDRKNEQFF
CDR3nt: TGTGCCAGCATCATTAGTGGGGACAGAAAGAATGAGCAGTTCTTC

v_gene: TRBV5-1
j_gene: TRBJ2-5
abundance: many
len: 17
d_gene: TRBD2
CDR3aa: CASSLNTNSGREHTQYF
CDR3nt: TGCGCCAGCAGCTTGAATACTAATAGCGGGAGGGAACACACCCAGTACTTC

v_gene: TRBV6-7
j_gene: TRBJ2-1
abundance: -
len: 18
d_gene: TRBD2
CDR3aa: CASSYPDERWTRYNEHFF
CDR3nt: TGTGCCAGCAGTTACCCGGACGAGCGGTGGACTAGATACAATGAGCATTTCTTC